A single sample gave rise to the 21 T cell receptor beta chains below, sequenced in a study of PD-1 blockade in mismatch repair-deficient tumors. Assay used: immunoSEQ multiplex PCR; TCRdb lists only in-frame clones, some missing. The sample has tens of thousands of clones; approximately 80% are singletons. The sample in question was PBMCs, obtained less than 40 weeks after starting pembrolizumab. These TCRs come from an adult with mismatch repair-deficient cancer.

This clone came up once. CDR3 DNA sequence: TGCAGCGTAGCCGGACTATTGAGCGGGGAGCTGTTTTTT. As protein: CSVAGLLSGELFF. The chain uses TRBV29-1 and TRBJ2-2; D might be TRBD2 (6 bases). Germline CDR1 and CDR2: SQVTM and ANQGSEA. Trimming removed 6 bases from V and 7 bases from J, with 15 bases in between. The CDR3 length is 13 residues.

J is TRBJ2-2 and V is TRBV19; 12 bases line up with TRBD1. Germline CDR1 is LNHDA and CDR2 is SQIVND (reference sequence). This CDR3 contains 15 residues. V shed 4 bases and J 7 bases; nucleotides not matched to a gene: 4. The CDR3 DNA reads as TGTGCCAGTAGTAAAGGGACAGGGGGCATCGGGGAGCTGTTTTTT. Its translation is CASSKGTGGIGELFF.

V is TRBV2 and J is TRBJ2-4; D is perhaps TRBD1 (5 bases). Germline V gene lookup returns CDR1 SNHLY and CDR2 FYNNEI. The CDR3 sequence is 14 residues long. The V gene lost 7 bases and the J gene lost 7 bases, with 17 bases spanning the gap. CDR3 residues: CASKDSDKGNIQYF. Written as DNA, the CDR3 is TGTGCCAGCAAAGACTCCGACAAGGGGAACATTCAGTACTTC.

The chain is built from TRBV19 and TRBJ2-2; 10 bases are shared with TRBD1. This CDR3 region has 15 residues. Germline CDR1 LNHDA, CDR2 SQIVND (reference sequence). The junction had 3 bases not matched to a gene; V was cut back by 1 base and J by 7 bases. The DNA of the CDR3 is TGTGCCAGTAGTATAGGGACAGGGGGTATCGGGGAGCTGTTTTTT. It yields the protein CASSIGTGGIGELFF. Drawing the rest from reference TRBV19 and TRBJ2-2, the complete variable domain is DGGITQSPKYLFRKEGQNVTLSCEQNLNHDAMYWYRQDPGQGLRLIYYSQIVNDFQKGDIAEGYSVSREKKESFPLTVTSAQKNPTAFYLCASSIGTGGIGELFFGEGSRLTVL.

The rearrangement links TRBV28 to TRBJ1-2, with 8 bases fitting TRBD1. Unmatched junction bases numbered 11, after V lost 3 bases and J lost 2 bases. The CDR3 is 17 residues long. Germline loops: CDR1 MDHEN, CDR2 SYDVKM. CDR3 nucleotide sequence: TGTGCCAGCAGTTTTCGCCGGACAGGGAAGGTGAACTATGGCTACACCTTC. It is translated as CASSFRRTGKVNYGYTF.

This clone has only a few counts. This chain joins TRBV5-1 and TRBJ2-7; 12 bases map to TRBD2. From germline, CDR1 is SGHRS and CDR2 YFSETQ. After removal of 0 bases from V and 3 bases from J, the junction contained 4 bases not matched to a gene. The CDR3 sequence is 16 residues long. Here the CDR3 DNA reads TGCGCCAGCAGCTTGGTTGTGACTAGCGGGAGCTACGAGCAGTACTTC. Residues: CASSLVVTSGSYEQYF.

The V call is TRBV28, the J call TRBJ1-2; D is uncertain. Trimming pared 6 bases from V and 4 bases from J, leaving 12 bases between. CDR3 length equals 13 residues. Germline V gives CDR1 MDHEN, CDR2 SYDVKM. CDR3 sequence: CASSRTGRYGYTF. The CDR3 coding sequence is TGTGCCAGCAGCAGAACGGGTCGCTATGGCTACACCTTC.

This chain joins TRBV2 and TRBJ1-5, with D possibly being TRBD1 (6 bases). From germline, CDR1 is SNHLY and CDR2 FYNNEI. Trimming took off 4 bases at V and 6 bases at J, with 10 bases between the two ends. The CDR3 has 13 amino acids. The CDR3 sequence: CASSAQGTQPQHF. CDR3 in DNA: TGTGCCAGCAGTGCACAGGGAACTCAGCCCCAGCATTTT.

This chain's CDR3 is CASSSARTGGELFF. The CDR3 DNA reads as TGCGCCAGCAGCTCCGCGCGGACAGGCGGGGAGCTGTTTTTT. The V call is TRBV5-1, the J call TRBJ2-2; TRBD1 aligns across 7 bases. V was clipped by 3 bases and J by 7 bases; unmatched bases: 6. This CDR3 has 14 amino acids. Germline loops: CDR1 SGHRS, CDR2 YFSETQ.

The table lists this clone with a count of one. The chain combines TRBV28 with TRBJ1-1, with TRBD1 matching 11 bases. With 6 bases clipped from V and 0 bases from J, the junction kept 9 bases outside the gene matches. There are 17 residues in the CDR3. CDR1 is MDHEN and CDR2 is SYDVKM in the germline V gene. CDR3 in amino acids: CASRIPGTGGLNTEAFF. The CDR3 DNA follows: TGTGCCAGCAGAATACCCGGGACAGGGGGTTTGAACACTGAAGCTTTCTTT.

The rearrangement joins TRBV5-1 to TRBJ1-2; D might be TRBD1 (6 bases). This CDR3 has 13 residues. V shed 4 bases and J shed 5 bases, with 12 bases lying between them. From germline, CDR1 is SGHRS and CDR2 YFSETQ. For the CDR3, the DNA is TGCGCCAGCAGCCCGGGGGGCATATATGGCTACACCTTC. As protein: CASSPGGIYGYTF.

This chain joins TRBV29-1 and TRBJ2-2; tentatively, D is TRBD2 (5 bases). V lost 4 bases to trimming and J lost 0 bases, with 12 bases between them. This CDR3 has 15 residues. Looked up from germline, CDR1 is SQVTM and CDR2 is ANQGSEA. The DNA of the CDR3 is TGCAGCGTTGCGGGGAGCGGCGCGAACACCGGGGAGCTGTTTTTT. Amino acids: CSVAGSGANTGELFF.

The chain couples TRBV28 to TRBJ2-5; D perhaps matches TRBD1 (5 bases). The V gene's germline CDR1 is MDHEN and CDR2 SYDVKM. V was cut by 6 bases and J by 7 bases, with 15 bases left in between. The CDR3 runs to 13 residues. In DNA form, the CDR3 reads TGTGCCAGCAGCTACCTAGGGGCAGTGACCCAGTACTTC. This sequence encodes CASSYLGAVTQYF.

J is TRBJ2-5 and V is TRBV18; D remains ambiguous. V was trimmed by 2 bases and J by 4 bases, leaving 5 bases between them. This CDR3 is built from 12 residues. Germline V lookup: CDR1 KGHSH, CDR2 LQKENI. In nucleotides, the CDR3 is TGTGCCAGCTCACCAATCTTAGAGACCCAGTACTTC. It translates to CASSPILETQYF.

The chain combines TRBV19 with TRBJ2-2; D may be TRBD1 (5 bases). V was clipped by 3 bases and J by 1 base, with 6 bases between them. The CDR3 extends over 14 amino acids. Germline V gene lookup returns CDR1 LNHDA and CDR2 SQIVND (reference sequence). Written as DNA, the CDR3 is TGTGCCAGTAGTATGCAGGGGAACACCGGGGAGCTGTTTTTT. This codes for CASSMQGNTGELFF.

V gene TRBV7-3 combines with J gene TRBJ2-5; D uncertain. This CDR3 spans 13 amino acids. In germline, CDR1 is SGHTA, CDR2 FQGTGA. The V gene lost 0 bases and the J gene lost 3 bases, with 5 bases spanning the gap. CDR3: CASSLTSEETQYF. CDR3 nucleotide sequence: TGTGCCAGCAGCTTAACGTCCGAAGAGACCCAGTACTTC.

Of note for this clone: An end of the junction does not agree with germline; a read error may underlie this. V is TRBV19 and J is TRBJ2-7; 12 bases align to TRBD1. The V gene's germline CDR1 is LNHDA and CDR2 SQIVND (reference sequence). The CDR3 contains 13 residues. The CDR3 bases are TGTGTCAGTAGCCGGGACAGGGGGCCCGAGCAGTACTTC. It encodes CVSSRDRGPEQYF.

V and J are TRBV28 and TRBJ1-5; TRBD1 might be the D (6 bases). Trimming took off 6 bases at V and 0 bases at J, with 12 bases between the two ends. Germline CDR1 is MDHEN and CDR2 is SYDVKM. The CDR3 spans 15 residues. The CDR3 DNA follows: TGTGCCAGCAGCCTTAACAGGGATAGCAATCAGCCCCAGCATTTT. Its protein is CASSLNRDSNQPQHF. Full variable domain (missing parts from reference TRBV28 and TRBJ1-5): DVKVTQSSRYLVKRTGEKVFLECVQDMDHENMFWYRQDPGLGLRLIYFSYDVKMKEKGDIPEGYSVSREKKERFSLILESASTNQTSMYLCASSLNRDSNQPQHFGDGTRLSIL.

This clone was observed a single time. The rearrangement links TRBV25-1 to TRBJ1-3, with 7 nucleotides matching TRBD1. The ends lost 5 bases at V and 1 base at J; junction bases unmatched: 11. In germline, CDR1 is MGHDK, CDR2 SYGVNS. The CDR3 sequence is 17 residues long. CDR3 DNA: TGTGCCAGCAGTCGATCCAACAGGGGCGCGTCTGGAAACACCATATATTTT. It yields the protein CASSRSNRGASGNTIYF.

CDR3 sequence: CASSGSGSSYNEQFF. For the CDR3, the DNA is TGTGCCAGCAGCGGTAGCGGGAGCTCCTACAATGAGCAGTTCTTC. The chain uses TRBV7-3 and TRBJ2-1, with 9 bases identical to TRBD2. The CDR3 is 15 amino acids. The germline V gene encodes CDR1 SGHTA and CDR2 FQGTGA. Trimming removed 5 bases from V and 0 bases from J; junction bases left unmatched: 2. The complete variable domain, with remaining parts taken from reference TRBV7-3 and TRBJ2-1, reads GAGVSQTPSNKVTEKGKYVELRCDPISGHTALYWYRQSLGQGPEFLIYFQGTGAADDSGLPNDRFFAVRPEGSVSTLKIQRTERGDSAVYLCASSGSGSSYNEQFFGPGTRLTVL.

V gene TRBV6-1 combines with J gene TRBJ2-1, with 8 bases lining up with TRBD1. The CDR3 loop spans 15 amino acids. Germline CDR1 reads MNHNS; CDR2 reads SASEGT. V trimming: 5 bases; J trimming: 9 bases; junction bases outside the gene matches: 12. The CDR3 DNA sequence: TGTGCCAGCAGTTTGGACAGGGCCTTCTCGGGTGAGCAGTTCTTC. Translating gives CASSLDRAFSGEQFF.